The 18 T cell receptor beta chains reported below all come from one sample, sequenced in a study of vaccination effects on CD4 cells after COVID-19. Before sequencing took place, the ViraFEST assay used viral peptide pools to expand antigen-specific CD4+ T cells. Upon completion of 10 days in culture, CD4+ T cells were isolated. Documented for the person is a PCR-confirmed SARS-CoV-2 infection occurring between March and December 2020. No antigens are known for them. Data came from immunoSEQ multiplex PCR; TCRdb stores just in-frame clones and leaves some out. This table has approximately 33,000 clones, about three quarters appearing once. The material sequenced was CD4+ T cells from PBMCs cultured with HCoV-NL63 spike peptides, taken before COVID-19 vaccination. These receptors were collected from a human donor who had a prior SARS-CoV-2 infection.

The chain employs TRBV2 and TRBJ2-1; weak D call: TRBD1 (5 bases). Trimming took off 2 bases at V and 3 bases at J, with 17 bases between the two ends. From germline, CDR1 is SNHLY and CDR2 FYNNEI. The length of the CDR3 is 17 residues. This CDR3 reads CASSEPRGAQSYNEQFF. CDR3 in DNA: TGTGCCAGCAGTGAACCTAGGGGTGCCCAAAGCTACAATGAGCAGTTCTTC. The full variable domain, its missing parts supplied by reference TRBV2 and TRBJ2-1, is EPEVTQTPSHQVTQMGQEVILRCVPISNHLYFYWYRQILGQKVEFLVSFYNNEISEKSEIFDDQFSVERPDGSNFTLKIRSTKLEDSAMYFCASSEPRGAQSYNEQFFGPGTRLTVL.

This clone was counted a few times. The chain recombines TRBV15 with TRBJ2-3; D perhaps matches TRBD1 (6 bases). CDR1 is LNHNV, CDR2 YYDKDF, per germline (reference sequence). V lost 0 bases to trimming and J lost 0 bases, with 16 bases between them. The CDR3 length is 18 residues. CDR3 region: CATSRDQYTGRSTDTQYF. DNA for the CDR3: TGTGCCACCAGCAGAGATCAATATACAGGGAGAAGCACAGATACGCAGTATTTT.

The rearrangement links TRBV24-1 to TRBJ2-1; maybe TRBD2 (7 bases). The V end was cut by 10 bases, the J end by 5 bases, with 20 bases between. CDR3 length equals 15 residues. Per germline, CDR1 KGHDR and CDR2 SFDVKD. CDR3 residues: CATAPIGGGHNEQFF. The DNA for the CDR3 is TGTGCCACGGCCCCAATAGGGGGGGGCCACAATGAGCAGTTCTTC.

The chain combines TRBV19 with TRBJ1-2; perhaps TRBD1 as D (6 bases). This CDR3 has 13 residues. Trimming took off 6 bases at V and 7 bases at J, with 15 bases between the two ends. The germline CDR1 and CDR2 sequences are LNHDA and SQIVND (reference sequence). CDR3 nucleotide sequence: TGTGCCAGTAGCCGGGGGACACCCGGTGGCTACACCTTC. This encodes CASSRGTPGGYTF. Using reference TRBV19 and TRBJ1-2 for the parts outside the CDR3, the full variable domain is DGGITQSPKYLFRKEGQNVTLSCEQNLNHDAMYWYRQDPGQGLRLIYYSQIVNDFQKGDIAEGYSVSREKKESFPLTVTSAQKNPTAFYLCASSRGTPGGYTFGSGTRLTVV.

CDR3 in DNA: TGTGCCAGCAGCTACGTTACAGGGTCCGAGCAGTACTTC. The encoded protein is CASSYVTGSEQYF. The chain employs TRBV7-2 and TRBJ2-7, with a weak D call TRBD1 (6 bases). Trimming shortened V by 4 bases and J by 6 bases, and 13 bases separated the two germline ends. The CDR3 totals 13 residues. Germline lookup yields CDR1 SGHTA and CDR2 FQGNSA.

V and J are TRBV12-3 or TRBV12-4 and TRBJ1-2; D perhaps matches TRBD1 (6 bases). The CDR3 totals 13 residues. The V end was cut by 5 bases, the J end by 2 bases, with 9 bases between. CDR3 coding DNA: TGTGCCAGCAGTCCCGACAGGAACTATGGCTACACCTTC. This gives the protein CASSPDRNYGYTF.

The genes are TRBV18 and TRBJ2-7, with 13 bases fitting TRBD2. V lost 3 bases, J lost 6 bases, and 5 bases stayed unmatched. The CDR3 runs to 15 residues. The germline CDR1 and CDR2 sequences are KGHSH and LQKENI. CDR3 loop: CASSPGLAGTAEQYF. The DNA of the CDR3 is TGTGCCAGCTCACCGGGACTAGCGGGAACCGCCGAGCAGTACTTC.

This chain joins TRBV5-4 and TRBJ2-1, with TRBD2 matching over 8 bases. V lost 9 bases to trimming and J lost 3 bases; unmatched junction nucleotides: 8. Germline V CDR1 and CDR2: SGHNT, YYREEE (reference sequence). The CDR3 loop spans 14 amino acids. CDR3 residues: CATGRELVYNEQFF. The DNA of the CDR3 is TGTGCCACCGGGAGGGAGCTTGTCTACAATGAGCAGTTCTTC. Full variable domain (missing parts from reference TRBV5-4 and TRBJ2-1): ETGVTQSPTHLIKTRGQQVTLRCSSQSGHNTVSWYQQALGQGPQFIFQYYREEENGRGNFPPRFSGLQFPNYSSELNVNALELDDSALYLCATGRELVYNEQFFGPGTRLTVL.

As regards this clone: One junction end disagrees with the germline gene, perhaps due to a read error. The J gene is TRBJ2-5, the V gene TRBV18, with 12 positions matching TRBD1. The CDR3 loop spans 16 amino acids. Germline V gives CDR1 KGHSH, CDR2 LQKENI. Here the CDR3 DNA reads TGTGCCAGCTCATCCCCGGGACAGGGGGCTGTAGAGACCCAGCACTTC. Protein sequence: CASSSPGQGAVETQHF.

This chain joins TRBV5-6 and TRBJ1-1; no reliable D call. V shed 3 bases and J shed 10 bases, with 10 bases lying between them. In germline, CDR1 is SGHDT, CDR2 YYEEEE. The CDR3 covers 11 residues. The CDR3 coding sequence is TGTGCCAGCAGCTCATACTATGGAGCTTTCTTT. Its translation: CASSSYYGAFF.

There are a few counts of this clone. The chain joins TRBV24-1 to TRBJ1-1, with 10 bases matching TRBD1. Germline assignment: CDR1 KGHDR and CDR2 SFDVKD. This CDR3 has 16 residues. J gave up 1 base and V 4 bases, and 5 bases lay outside the gene matches. The CDR3 spells CATSEGTGEGNTEAFF. CDR3 in DNA: TGTGCCACCAGTGAGGGGACAGGGGAAGGGAACACTGAAGCTTTCTTT.

The chain uses TRBV7-9 and TRBJ1-1, with D unclear. Germline CDR1 reads SEHNR; CDR2 reads FQNEAQ (reference sequence). There are 14 residues in the CDR3. The V gene lost 0 bases and the J gene lost 3 bases, with 8 bases spanning the gap. In DNA, the CDR3 is TGTGCCAGCAGCTTAGCAGGGAGGTACACTGAAGCTTTCTTT. Amino acid sequence: CASSLAGRYTEAFF.

This chain uses TRBV7-3 with TRBJ2-5, with D possibly matching TRBD2 (7 bases). The germline V gene encodes CDR1 SGHTA and CDR2 FQGTGA. The CDR3 length is 15 residues. The germline V and J ends were trimmed by 5 bases and 4 bases, with 17 bases remaining between them. The CDR3 region is CASSPGGARGETQYF. In DNA, the CDR3 is TGTGCCAGCAGCCCTGGGGGGGCGAGGGGAGAGACCCAGTACTTC.

The chain has TRBV11-3 and TRBJ1-4; D is perhaps TRBD1 (6 bases). This CDR3 spans 14 amino acids. Germline CDR1 is SGHNT and CDR2 is YENEEA. V was clipped by 4 bases and J by 3 bases, with 9 bases between them. The CDR3 protein is CASSSGGPNEKLFF. CDR3 nucleotide sequence: TGTGCCAGCAGCTCTGGGGGGCCTAATGAAAAACTGTTTTTT.

The chain is built from TRBV10-3 and TRBJ2-7; 11 bases map to TRBD2. CDR3 length: 16 residues. V lost 2 bases, J lost 4 bases, and 7 bases stayed unmatched. CDR1 and CDR2 (germline): ENHRY, SYGVKD. The CDR3 protein is CAISEGATSGKYEQYF. For the CDR3, the DNA is TGTGCCATCAGTGAGGGGGCGACTAGCGGGAAGTACGAGCAGTACTTC.

The V call is TRBV6-5, the J call TRBJ2-3; a possible D gene is TRBD1 (5 bases). This CDR3 contains 14 residues. The V gene's germline CDR1 is MNHEY and CDR2 SVGAGI. The V and J ends lost 5 bases and 4 bases respectively, with 13 bases between them. The DNA of the CDR3 is TGTGCCAGCAGTCAGGGTATCTGGGCAGATACGCAGTATTTT. Translating gives CASSQGIWADTQYF.

The rearrangement joins TRBV6-2 or TRBV6-3 to TRBJ2-1, with 11 bases identical to TRBD2. Germline trimming cut 2 bases from V and 4 bases from J; bases unmatched to any gene: 16. Germline assignment: CDR1 MNHEY and CDR2 SVGEGT. The CDR3 consists of 20 residues. CDR3 amino acids: CASSYPRGSGRALGYNEQFF. CDR3 nucleotides: TGTGCCAGCAGTTACCCCCGAGGTAGCGGGAGGGCCCTGGGTTACAATGAGCAGTTCTTC.

Points on this clone: The junction departs from the called germline gene at one end, perhaps through a read error. The rearrangement uses TRBV7-2 and TRBJ2-7, with TRBD1 identical over 7 bases. The CDR3 is 12 residues long. CDR1 and CDR2 from the germline V gene are SGHTA and FQGNSA. The CDR3: CASSSSTGDRHF. The CDR3 DNA sequence: TGTGCCAGCAGCTCATCCACAGGGGATCGTCACTTC.